The sequence of this TCR beta chain was determined in a study of blood T cell repertoires in COVID-19. Study-wide background: The samples span acute and convalescent COVID-19 from the United States, Italy and Spain.

TCRdb keeps only in-frame clones here, not all; method: immunoSEQ multiplex PCR. The repertoire holds some 400,000 clones, with 87% as singletons. V was clipped by 4 bases and J by 5 bases, with 14 bases between them. The CDR3 runs to 14 residues. Germline V lookup: CDR1 SEHNR, CDR2 FQNEAQ (reference sequence). Sequenced material: peripheral blood. The receptor was isolated from a woman in her thirties with COVID-19, enrolled during active disease. The chain employs TRBV7-9 and TRBJ1-2; no clear D gene. The CDR3 protein is CASSSSRSEYGYTF. CDR3 nucleotides: TGTGCCAGCAGCTCCAGTCGCAGCGAGTATGGCTACACCTTC.